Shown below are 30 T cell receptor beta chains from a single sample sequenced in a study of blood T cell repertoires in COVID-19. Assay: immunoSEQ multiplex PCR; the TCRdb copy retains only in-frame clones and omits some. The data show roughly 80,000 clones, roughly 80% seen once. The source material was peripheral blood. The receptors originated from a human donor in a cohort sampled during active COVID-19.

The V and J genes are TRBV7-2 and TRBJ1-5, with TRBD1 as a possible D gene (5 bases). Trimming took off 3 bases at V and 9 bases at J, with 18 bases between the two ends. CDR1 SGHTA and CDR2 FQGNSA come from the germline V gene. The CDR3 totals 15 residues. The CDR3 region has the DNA TGTGCCAGCAGCTTGGGGGGTCAGGGCCAATGGCCCCAGCATTTT. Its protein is CASSLGGQGQWPQHF.

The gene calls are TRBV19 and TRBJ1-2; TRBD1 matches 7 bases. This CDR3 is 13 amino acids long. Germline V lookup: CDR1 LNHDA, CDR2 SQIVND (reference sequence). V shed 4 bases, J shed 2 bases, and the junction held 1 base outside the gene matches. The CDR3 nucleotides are TGTGCCAGTAGTAAGGGACAGAACTATGGCTACACCTTC. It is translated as CASSKGQNYGYTF.

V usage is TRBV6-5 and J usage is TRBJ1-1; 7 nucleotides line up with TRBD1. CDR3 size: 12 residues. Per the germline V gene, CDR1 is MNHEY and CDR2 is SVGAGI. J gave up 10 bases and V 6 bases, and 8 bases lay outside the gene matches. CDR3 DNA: TGTGCCAGCAGGTCAACAGGGGTGATAGCTTTCTTT. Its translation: CASRSTGVIAFF.

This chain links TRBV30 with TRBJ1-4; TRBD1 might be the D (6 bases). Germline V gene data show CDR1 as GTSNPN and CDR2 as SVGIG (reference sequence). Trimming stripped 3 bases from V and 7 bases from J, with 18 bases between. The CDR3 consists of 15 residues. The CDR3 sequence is CAWRGGGGNGEKLFF. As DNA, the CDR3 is TGTGCCTGGAGAGGAGGGGGGGGTAATGGTGAAAAACTGTTTTTT.

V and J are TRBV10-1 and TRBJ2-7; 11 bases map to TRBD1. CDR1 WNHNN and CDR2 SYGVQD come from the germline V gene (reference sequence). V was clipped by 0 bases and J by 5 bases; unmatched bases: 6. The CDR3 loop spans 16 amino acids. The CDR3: CASSESMGTGGNEQYF. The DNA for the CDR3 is TGCGCCAGCAGTGAGTCCATGGGGACAGGGGGAAACGAGCAGTACTTC.

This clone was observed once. CDR3 loop: CAWKLQGQGYRNSPLHF. DNA of the CDR3: TGTGCCTGGAAACTACAGGGGCAGGGATATAGAAATTCACCCCTCCACTTT. V and J are TRBV30 and TRBJ1-6; TRBD1 agrees at 7 bases. Per germline, CDR1 GTSNPN and CDR2 SVGIG (reference sequence). The CDR3 runs 17 residues. J was trimmed by 7 bases and V by 4 bases; bases with no gene match: 16.

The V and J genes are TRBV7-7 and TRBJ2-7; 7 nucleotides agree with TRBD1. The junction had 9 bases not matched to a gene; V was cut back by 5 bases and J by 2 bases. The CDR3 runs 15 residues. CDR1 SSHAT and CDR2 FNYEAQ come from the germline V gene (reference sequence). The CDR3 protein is CASSLSPGTAYEQYF. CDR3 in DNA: TGTGCCAGCAGCCTTAGTCCGGGGACAGCCTACGAGCAGTACTTC.

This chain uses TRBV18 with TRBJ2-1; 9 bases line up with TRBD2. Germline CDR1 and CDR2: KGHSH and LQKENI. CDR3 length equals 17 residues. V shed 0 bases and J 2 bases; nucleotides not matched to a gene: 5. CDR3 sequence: CASSPPGAGGPYNEQFF. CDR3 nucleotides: TGTGCCAGCTCACCACCGGGGGCGGGGGGGCCCTACAATGAGCAGTTCTTC.

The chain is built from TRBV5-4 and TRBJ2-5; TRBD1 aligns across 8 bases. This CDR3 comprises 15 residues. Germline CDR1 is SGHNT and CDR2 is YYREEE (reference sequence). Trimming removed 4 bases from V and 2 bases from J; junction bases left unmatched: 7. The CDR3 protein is CASSGARTGQETQYF. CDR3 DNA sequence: TGTGCCAGCAGCGGGGCCCGGACAGGGCAAGAGACCCAGTACTTC.

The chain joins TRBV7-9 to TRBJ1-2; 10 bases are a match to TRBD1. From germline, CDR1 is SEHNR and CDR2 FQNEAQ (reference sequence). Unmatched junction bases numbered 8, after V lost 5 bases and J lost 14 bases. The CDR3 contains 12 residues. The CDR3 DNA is TGTGCCAGCAGCCCAGAGGACAGGGGGAGAACCTTC. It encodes CASSPEDRGRTF. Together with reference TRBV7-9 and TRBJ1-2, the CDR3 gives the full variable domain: DTGVSQNPRHKITKRGQNVTFRCDPISEHNRLYWYRQTLGQGPEFLTYFQNEAQLEKSRLLSDRFSAERPKGSFSTLEIQRTEQGDSAMYLCASSPEDRGRTFGSGTRLTVV.

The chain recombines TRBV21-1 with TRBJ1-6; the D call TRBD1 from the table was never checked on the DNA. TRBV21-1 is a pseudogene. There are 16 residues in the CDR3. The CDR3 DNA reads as TGTGCCAGCAGCTGCCCGGGGACAGACAAAAATTCACCCCTCCACTTT. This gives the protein CASSCPGTDKNSPLHF.

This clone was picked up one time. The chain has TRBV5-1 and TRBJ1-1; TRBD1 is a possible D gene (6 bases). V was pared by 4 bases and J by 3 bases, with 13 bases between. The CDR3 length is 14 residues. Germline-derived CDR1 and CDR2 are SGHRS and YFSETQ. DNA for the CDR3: TGCGCCAGCAGCCCCCAGGGGCCCGACACTGAAGCTTTCTTT. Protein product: CASSPQGPDTEAFF. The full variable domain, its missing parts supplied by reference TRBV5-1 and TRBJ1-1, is KAGVTQTPRYLIKTRGQQVTLSCSPISGHRSVSWYQQTPGQGLQFLFEYFSETQRNKGNFPGRFSGRQFSNSRSEMNVSTLELGDSALYLCASSPQGPDTEAFFGQGTRLTVV.

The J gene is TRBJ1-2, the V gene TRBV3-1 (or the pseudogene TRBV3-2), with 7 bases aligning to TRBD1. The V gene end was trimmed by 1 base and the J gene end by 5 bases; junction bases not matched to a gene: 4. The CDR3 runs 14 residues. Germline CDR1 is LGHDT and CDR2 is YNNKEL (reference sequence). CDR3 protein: CASSQGDSSYGYTF. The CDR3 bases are TGTGCCAGCAGCCAAGGGGACAGTTCATATGGCTACACCTTC.

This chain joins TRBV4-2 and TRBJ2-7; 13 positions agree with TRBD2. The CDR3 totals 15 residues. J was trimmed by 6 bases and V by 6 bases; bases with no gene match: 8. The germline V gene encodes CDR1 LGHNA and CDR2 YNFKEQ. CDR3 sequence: CASSPPGLAGSEQYF. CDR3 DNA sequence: TGTGCCAGCAGTCCTCCGGGACTAGCGGGGAGCGAGCAGTACTTC.

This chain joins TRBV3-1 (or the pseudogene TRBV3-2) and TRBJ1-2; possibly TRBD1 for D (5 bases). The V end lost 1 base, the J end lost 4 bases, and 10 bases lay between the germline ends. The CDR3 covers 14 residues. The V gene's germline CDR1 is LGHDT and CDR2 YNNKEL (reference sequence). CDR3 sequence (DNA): TGTGCCAGCAGCCAAGGAATCGGGGGCTATGGCTACACCTTC. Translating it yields CASSQGIGGYGYTF.

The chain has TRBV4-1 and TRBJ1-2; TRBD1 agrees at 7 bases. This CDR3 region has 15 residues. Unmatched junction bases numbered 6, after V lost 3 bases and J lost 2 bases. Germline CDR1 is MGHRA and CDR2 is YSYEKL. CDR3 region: CASSQGTVGNYGYTF. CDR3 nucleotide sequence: TGCGCCAGCAGCCAGGGGACAGTTGGGAACTATGGCTACACCTTC.

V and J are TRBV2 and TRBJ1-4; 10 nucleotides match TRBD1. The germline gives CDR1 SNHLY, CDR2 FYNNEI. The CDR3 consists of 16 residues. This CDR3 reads CATSRDRGATNEKLFF. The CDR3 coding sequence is TGTGCTACGTCCAGGGACAGGGGTGCAACTAATGAAAAACTGTTTTTT.

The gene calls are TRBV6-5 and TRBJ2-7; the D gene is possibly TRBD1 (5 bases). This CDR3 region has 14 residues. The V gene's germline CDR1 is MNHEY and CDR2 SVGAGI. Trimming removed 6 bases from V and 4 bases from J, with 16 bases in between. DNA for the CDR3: TGTGCCAGCAGCCGGCCCTCAGGGAATTACGAGCAGTACTTC. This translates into CASSRPSGNYEQYF.

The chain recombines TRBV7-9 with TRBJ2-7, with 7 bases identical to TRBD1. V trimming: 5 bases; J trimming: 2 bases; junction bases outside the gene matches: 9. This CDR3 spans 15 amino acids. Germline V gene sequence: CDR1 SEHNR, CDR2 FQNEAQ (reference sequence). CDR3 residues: CASSRDRVGTYEQYF. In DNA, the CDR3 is TGTGCCAGCAGCCGCGACAGGGTGGGCACCTACGAGCAGTACTTC.

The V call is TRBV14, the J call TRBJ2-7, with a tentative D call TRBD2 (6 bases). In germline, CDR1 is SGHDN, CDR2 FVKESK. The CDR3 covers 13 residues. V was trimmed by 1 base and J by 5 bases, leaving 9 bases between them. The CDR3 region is CASSQGAGNEQYF. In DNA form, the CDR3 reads TGTGCCAGCAGCCAAGGGGCGGGGAACGAGCAGTACTTC. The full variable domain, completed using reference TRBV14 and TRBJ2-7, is EAGVTQFPSHSVIEKGQTVTLRCDPISGHDNLYWYRRVMGKEIKFLLHFVKESKQDESGMPNNRFLAERTGGTYSTLKVQPAELEDSGVYFCASSQGAGNEQYFGPGTRLTVT.

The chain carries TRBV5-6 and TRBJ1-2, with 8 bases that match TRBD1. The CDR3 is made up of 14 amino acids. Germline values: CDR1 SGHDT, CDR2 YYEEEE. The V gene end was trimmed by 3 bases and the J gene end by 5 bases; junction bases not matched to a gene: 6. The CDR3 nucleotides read TGTGCCAGCAGCTCAAGGACAGGGAGGTATGGCTACACCTTC. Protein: CASSSRTGRYGYTF. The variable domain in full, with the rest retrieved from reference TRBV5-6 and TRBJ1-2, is DAGVTQSPTHLIKTRGQQVTLRCSPKSGHDTVSWYQQALGQGPQFIFQYYEEEERQRGNFPDRFSGHQFPNYSSELNVNALLLGDSALYLCASSSRTGRYGYTFGSGTRLTVV.

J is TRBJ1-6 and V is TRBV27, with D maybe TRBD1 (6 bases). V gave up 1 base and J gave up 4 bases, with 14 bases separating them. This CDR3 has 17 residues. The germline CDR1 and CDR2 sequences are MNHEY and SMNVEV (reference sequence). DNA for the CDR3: TGTGCCAGCAGTTTATTCCCCCCAGGGGAATATAATTCACCCCTCCACTTT. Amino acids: CASSLFPPGEYNSPLHF.

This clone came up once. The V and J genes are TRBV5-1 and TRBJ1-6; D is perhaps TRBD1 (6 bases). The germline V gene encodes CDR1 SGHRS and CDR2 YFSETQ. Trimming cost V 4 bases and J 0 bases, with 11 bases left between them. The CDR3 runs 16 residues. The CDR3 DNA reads TGCGCCAGCAGCCTAGGGACAAGCTCCTATAATTCACCCCTCCACTTT. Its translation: CASSLGTSSYNSPLHF. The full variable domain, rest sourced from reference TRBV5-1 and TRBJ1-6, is KAGVTQTPRYLIKTRGQQVTLSCSPISGHRSVSWYQQTPGQGLQFLFEYFSETQRNKGNFPGRFSGRQFSNSRSEMNVSTLELGDSALYLCASSLGTSSYNSPLHFGNGTRLTVT.

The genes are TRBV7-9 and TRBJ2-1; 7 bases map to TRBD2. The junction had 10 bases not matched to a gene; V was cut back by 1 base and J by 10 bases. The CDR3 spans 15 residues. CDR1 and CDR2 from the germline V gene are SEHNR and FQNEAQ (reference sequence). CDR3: CASSLGLAMKWEQFF. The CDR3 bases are TGTGCCAGCAGCTTAGGACTAGCTATGAAATGGGAGCAGTTCTTC.

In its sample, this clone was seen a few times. The CDR3 DNA sequence: TGCGCCAGCAGCCAAGATATAACAGTCTCTACGAACACTGAAGCTTTCTTT. This translates into CASSQDITVSTNTEAFF. The chain links TRBV4-1 to TRBJ1-1; D call uncertain. The CDR3 is 17 residues long. The germline V gene encodes CDR1 MGHRA and CDR2 YSYEKL. Trimming cost V 0 bases and J 1 base, with 15 bases left between them.

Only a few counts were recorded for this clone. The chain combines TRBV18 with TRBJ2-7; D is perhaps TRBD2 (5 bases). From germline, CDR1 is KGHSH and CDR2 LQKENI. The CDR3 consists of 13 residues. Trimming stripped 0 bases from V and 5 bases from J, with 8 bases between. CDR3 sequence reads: CASSPPSGNEQYF. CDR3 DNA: TGTGCCAGCTCACCACCGTCCGGGAACGAGCAGTACTTC.

The CDR3 nucleotides read TGTGCCAGCAGTCTACGTAAAAACACTGAAGCTTTCTTT. This gives the protein CASSLRKNTEAFF. The chain links TRBV6-1 to TRBJ1-1; D unclear. CDR3 length: 13 amino acids. Germline V CDR1 and CDR2: MNHNS, SASEGT. V was pared by 5 bases and J by 2 bases, with 9 bases between.

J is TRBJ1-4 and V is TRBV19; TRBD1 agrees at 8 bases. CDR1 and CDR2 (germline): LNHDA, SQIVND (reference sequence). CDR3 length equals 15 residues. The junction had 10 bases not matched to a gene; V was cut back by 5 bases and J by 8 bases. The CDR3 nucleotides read TGTGCCAGTAGTCCCGCAGGGGGCGCAGGCGAAAAACTGTTTTTT. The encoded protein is CASSPAGGAGEKLFF.

The CDR3 loop is CASSLRGGHGNTEAFF. The DNA of the CDR3 is TGTGCCAGCAGCCTCCGGGGGGGGCATGGGAACACTGAAGCTTTCTTT. The rearrangement joins TRBV3-1 (or the pseudogene TRBV3-2) to TRBJ1-1; D perhaps matches TRBD1 (6 bases). The CDR3 extends over 16 amino acids. From germline, CDR1 is LGHDT and CDR2 YNNKEL (reference sequence). V lost 4 bases and J 1 base, leaving 16 bases between the germline ends.

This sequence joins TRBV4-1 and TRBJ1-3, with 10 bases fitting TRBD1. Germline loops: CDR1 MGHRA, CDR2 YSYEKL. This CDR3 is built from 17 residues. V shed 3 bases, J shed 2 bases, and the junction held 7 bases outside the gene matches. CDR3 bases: TGCGCCAGCAGCCACATCAGGGGGACAGGGGCTGGAAACACCATATATTTT. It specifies CASSHIRGTGAGNTIYF.